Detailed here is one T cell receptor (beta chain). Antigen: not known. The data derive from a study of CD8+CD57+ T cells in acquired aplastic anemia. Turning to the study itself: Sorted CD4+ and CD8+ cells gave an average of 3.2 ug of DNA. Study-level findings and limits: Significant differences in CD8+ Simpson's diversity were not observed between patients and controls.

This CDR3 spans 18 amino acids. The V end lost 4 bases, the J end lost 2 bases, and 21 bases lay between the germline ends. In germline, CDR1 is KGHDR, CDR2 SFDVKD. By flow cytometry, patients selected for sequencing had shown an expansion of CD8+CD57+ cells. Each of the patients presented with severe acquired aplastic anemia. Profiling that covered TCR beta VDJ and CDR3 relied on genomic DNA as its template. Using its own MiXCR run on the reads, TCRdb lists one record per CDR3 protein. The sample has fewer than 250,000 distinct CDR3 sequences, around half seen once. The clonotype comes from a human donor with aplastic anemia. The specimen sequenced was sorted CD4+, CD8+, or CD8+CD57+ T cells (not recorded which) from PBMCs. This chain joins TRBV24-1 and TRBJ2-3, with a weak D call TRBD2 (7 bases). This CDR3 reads CATSEPGGLPKITDTQYF. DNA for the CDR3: TGTGCCACCAGTGAGCCGGGGGGCCTACCCAAAATCACAGATACGCAGTATTTT.